The 15 T cell receptor beta chains given below trace back to one sample, sequenced in a study of control samples from healthy donors and cancer patients. The data were produced by immunoSEQ multiplex PCR, yet TCRdb's version contains in-frame clones alone and is incomplete. The sample consists of about 120,000 clones, 80% to 90% of them appearing once. Input material: PBMCs. The receptors here all came from a woman aged 45-65 years with colorectal cancer.

This chain joins TRBV5-1 and TRBJ2-7, with a weak D call TRBD1 (6 bases). The V end lost 7 bases, the J end lost 5 bases, and 19 bases lay between the germline ends. The CDR3 length is 14 residues. Looked up from germline, CDR1 is SGHRS and CDR2 is YFSETQ. The CDR3, as DNA: TGCGCCAGCCGCCTACTGGGACACCTAGACGAGCAGTACTTC. Protein product: CASRLLGHLDEQYF. The whole variable domain, filled in from reference TRBV5-1 and TRBJ2-7, reads KAGVTQTPRYLIKTRGQQVTLSCSPISGHRSVSWYQQTPGQGLQFLFEYFSETQRNKGNFPGRFSGRQFSNSRSEMNVSTLELGDSALYLCASRLLGHLDEQYFGPGTRLTVT.

The chain couples TRBV7-3 to TRBJ2-5; D is unresolved. This CDR3 is 13 amino acids long. Germline V gives CDR1 SGHTA, CDR2 FQGTGA. The germline V and J ends were trimmed by 8 bases and 4 bases, with 14 bases remaining between them. In DNA, the CDR3 is TGTGCCAGCGGCTCTCAGGCAGGAGAGACCCAGTACTTC. It specifies CASGSQAGETQYF.

This sequence joins TRBV12-3 or TRBV12-4 and TRBJ1-1; no clear D. The CDR3 is 13 residues long. Deletions cut 7 bases from V and 1 base from J, with 10 bases between. The CDR3 region is CASIERKNTEAFF. CDR3 nucleotides: TGTGCCAGCATCGAGAGAAAGAACACTGAAGCTTTCTTT.

The chain couples TRBV5-1 to TRBJ1-1; 8 nucleotides match TRBD1. Per germline, CDR1 SGHRS and CDR2 YFSETQ. The V and J ends lost 4 bases and 0 bases, in that order; junction bases with no gene match: 2. The CDR3 length is 14 residues. This CDR3 is CASSQGALNTEAFF. The DNA for the CDR3 is TGCGCCAGCAGCCAGGGGGCCTTGAACACTGAAGCTTTCTTT. Based on the CDR3 plus reference TRBV5-1 and TRBJ1-1, the full variable domain is KAGVTQTPRYLIKTRGQQVTLSCSPISGHRSVSWYQQTPGQGLQFLFEYFSETQRNKGNFPGRFSGRQFSNSRSEMNVSTLELGDSALYLCASSQGALNTEAFFGQGTRLTVV.

The V gene is TRBV18, the J gene TRBJ1-3; tentative D call: TRBD1 (6 bases). Trimming shortened V by 3 bases and J by 4 bases, and 19 bases separated the two germline ends. Germline CDR1 is KGHSH and CDR2 is LQKENI. The CDR3 is 17 amino acids. The CDR3 reads CASSPALGGLRGNTIYF. CDR3 sequence (DNA): TGTGCCAGCTCACCGGCCCTTGGGGGGCTGAGAGGAAACACCATATATTTT.

The chain is built from TRBV29-1 and TRBJ2-7; 9 bases agree with TRBD2. The CDR3 is 15 residues long. CDR1 is SQVTM, CDR2 ANQGSEA, per germline. Trimming at V came to 1 base and at J to 6 bases, leaving 10 bases not matched to a gene. This CDR3 is CSVEGVGGRAFEQYF. CDR3 sequence (DNA): TGCAGCGTTGAAGGAGTGGGCGGGAGGGCCTTCGAGCAGTACTTC.

The chain uses TRBV5-5 and TRBJ1-1; D gene ambiguous. CDR1 is SGHKS, CDR2 YYEKEE, per germline (reference sequence). The CDR3 totals 14 residues. Trimming left V 0 bases short and J 1 base short, with 7 bases between. CDR3 region: CASSLGGRNTEAFF. The CDR3 DNA follows: TGTGCCAGCAGCTTGGGAGGGCGGAACACTGAAGCTTTCTTT.

This clone was counted only a few times. The genes are TRBV7-8 and TRBJ2-2; unclear D gene. Trimming took 0 bases from V and 7 from J, leaving 3 bases between them. The CDR3 loop spans 12 amino acids. The germline CDR1 and CDR2 sequences are SGHVS and FQNEAQ. This CDR3 is CASSLAGGELFF. The CDR3 DNA follows: TGTGCCAGCAGCTTAGCTGGCGGGGAGCTGTTTTTT.

The V gene is TRBV5-4, the J gene TRBJ2-7, with 8 bases fitting TRBD2. Germline CDR1 is SGHNT and CDR2 is YYREEE (reference sequence). This CDR3 is 17 amino acids long. After removal of 4 bases from V and 0 bases from J, the junction contained 12 bases not matched to a gene. The CDR3 DNA sequence: TGTGCCAGCAGCGGGGGTGTGGCGGGGGGATCCTCCTACGAGCAGTACTTC. This codes for CASSGGVAGGSSYEQYF.

The chain couples TRBV2 to TRBJ2-2, with 7 bases fitting TRBD1. V was pared by 4 bases and J by 6 bases, with 2 bases of the junction left unmatched. This CDR3 has 13 amino acids. CDR1 is SNHLY and CDR2 is FYNNEI in the germline V gene. The CDR3 DNA follows: TGTGCCAGCAGTGTACAGGGGCCCGGGGAGCTGTTTTTT. Amino acids: CASSVQGPGELFF.

The gene calls are TRBV3-1 (or the pseudogene TRBV3-2) and TRBJ1-2; D is unresolved. Per the germline V gene, CDR1 is LGHDT and CDR2 is YNNKEL (reference sequence). The CDR3 loop spans 14 amino acids. Trimming cost V 2 bases and J 5 bases, with 12 bases left between them. CDR3 nucleotide sequence: TGTGCCAGCAGCCAATCCCGGGCCTCATATGGCTACACCTTC. As protein: CASSQSRASYGYTF.

The V and J genes are TRBV6-5 and TRBJ2-5; the D call may be TRBD1 or TRBD2 (5 bases each). This CDR3 has 14 amino acids. Germline values: CDR1 MNHEY, CDR2 SVGAGI. V lost 4 bases, J lost 5 bases, and 14 bases lay in between. DNA for the CDR3: TGTGCCAGCAGTTGGGACCGTTTCTCGGAGACCCAGTACTTC. Translated, it gives CASSWDRFSETQYF.

The chain employs TRBV7-2 and TRBJ2-3; 13 bases match TRBD2. Germline CDR1 reads SGHTA; CDR2 reads FQGNSA. J lost 10 bases, V lost 5 bases, and 15 bases had no gene match. CDR3 length equals 17 residues. CDR3 protein: CASSPPGLAGSGAAQYF. DNA of the CDR3: TGTGCCAGCAGCCCTCCGGGACTAGCGGGGTCAGGGGCGGCGCAGTATTTT.

The chain has TRBV5-1 and TRBJ2-2, with TRBD1 matching over 9 bases. With V trimmed by 4 bases and J by 4 bases, 11 bases remained unmatched. The CDR3 has 17 residues. Germline V gene lookup returns CDR1 SGHRS and CDR2 YFSETQ. CDR3 nucleotides: TGCGCCAGCAGCCCCGGACAGGGGTTCGTTGGCACCGGGGAGCTGTTTTTT. Translated: CASSPGQGFVGTGELFF.

The chain combines TRBV7-7 with TRBJ2-1; maybe TRBD1 (5 bases). Per germline, CDR1 SSHAT and CDR2 FNYEAQ (reference sequence). V was shortened by 0 bases and J by 4 bases, with 10 bases between the two germline ends. This CDR3 comprises 15 residues. In DNA, the CDR3 is TGTGCCAGCAGCTTAGCCCAGGGTTTATACAATGAGCAGTTCTTC. Translating gives CASSLAQGLYNEQFF. The full variable domain, rest sourced from reference TRBV7-7 and TRBJ2-1, is GAGVSQSPRYKVTKRGQDVTLRCDPISSHATLYWYQQALGQGPEFLTYFNYEAQPDKSGLPSDRFSAERPEGSISTLTIQRTEQRDSAMYRCASSLAQGLYNEQFFGPGTRLTVL.